This T cell receptor (beta chain) was retrieved from a study of post-analysis software for immune sequencing data. Whole-study context: Some patients lacked subtype; others had relapsing-remitting, secondary progressive or progressive-relapsing disease. Study-wide findings and caveats: Patients carried a handful of TRBV segments more frequently than controls did, and TRBV5-6, TRBV5-1 and TRBV20-1 were among them.

Sequencing libraries made from TCR beta cDNA carried unique molecular identifiers. TCRdb ran MiXCR on the PCR reads and lists one entry per CDR3 protein. The repertoire holds about 400,000 distinct CDR3 sequences, with roughly 30% as singletons. This CDR3 is built from 14 residues. Germline trimming cut 8 bases from V and 7 bases from J; bases unmatched to any gene: 8. Per the germline V gene, CDR1 is LNHDA and CDR2 is SQIVND (reference sequence). To note about this clonotype: Its antigen is unidentified.

V and J are TRBV19 and TRBJ2-1, with 10 positions matching TRBD1. What was sequenced was blood. This receptor was taken from a girl between 10 and 17 years old with multiple sclerosis. The DNA of the CDR3 is TGTGCCAGTGGCCCGGGACAGGGGACGAATGAGCAGTTCTTC. Translated: CASGPGQGTNEQFF.